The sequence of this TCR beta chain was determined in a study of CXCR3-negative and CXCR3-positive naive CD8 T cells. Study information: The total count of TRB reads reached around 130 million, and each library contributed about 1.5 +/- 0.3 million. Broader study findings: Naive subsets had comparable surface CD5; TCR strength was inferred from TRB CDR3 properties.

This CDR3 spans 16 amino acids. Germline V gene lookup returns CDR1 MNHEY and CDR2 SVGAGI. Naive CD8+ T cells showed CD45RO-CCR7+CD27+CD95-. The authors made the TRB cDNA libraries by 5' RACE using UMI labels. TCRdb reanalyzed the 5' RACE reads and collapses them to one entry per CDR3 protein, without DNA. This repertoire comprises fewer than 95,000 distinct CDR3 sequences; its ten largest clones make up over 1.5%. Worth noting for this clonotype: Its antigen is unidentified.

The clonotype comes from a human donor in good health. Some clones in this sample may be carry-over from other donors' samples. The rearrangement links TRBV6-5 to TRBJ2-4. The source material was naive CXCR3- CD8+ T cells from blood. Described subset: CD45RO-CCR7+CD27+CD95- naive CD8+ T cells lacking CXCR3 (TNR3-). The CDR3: CASSQNGYTAKNIQYF.